This TCR beta chain appears in the sequencing data of a study of CD8 T cells in ankylosing spondylitis. Study results and limitations: Certain motif variants had earlier been reported in reactive arthritis synovial fluid and blood.

Construction of TCR beta libraries was performed using quantitative 5'-RACE with molecular barcodes. A single record per CDR3 protein comes from TCRdb applying MiXCR to the 5' RACE reads. Among around 140,000 distinct CDR3 sequences listed, more than 9.5% were seen once. Ten or more counts support this clonotype. Its antigen is currently unknown. V was clipped by 5 bases and J by 11 bases, with 10 bases between them. CDR3 length: 12 residues. The gene calls are TRBV12-3 or TRBV12-4 and TRBJ2-6; D unresolved. The receptor was derived from a female donor with ankylosing spondylitis or in good health (not recorded which). The sample was blood, either unsorted or a sorted T cell fraction (not recorded which). CDR3 DNA sequence: TGTGCCAGCAGTCCTCGAAAGGACGTCCTGACTTTC. Its translation: CASSPRKDVLTF.